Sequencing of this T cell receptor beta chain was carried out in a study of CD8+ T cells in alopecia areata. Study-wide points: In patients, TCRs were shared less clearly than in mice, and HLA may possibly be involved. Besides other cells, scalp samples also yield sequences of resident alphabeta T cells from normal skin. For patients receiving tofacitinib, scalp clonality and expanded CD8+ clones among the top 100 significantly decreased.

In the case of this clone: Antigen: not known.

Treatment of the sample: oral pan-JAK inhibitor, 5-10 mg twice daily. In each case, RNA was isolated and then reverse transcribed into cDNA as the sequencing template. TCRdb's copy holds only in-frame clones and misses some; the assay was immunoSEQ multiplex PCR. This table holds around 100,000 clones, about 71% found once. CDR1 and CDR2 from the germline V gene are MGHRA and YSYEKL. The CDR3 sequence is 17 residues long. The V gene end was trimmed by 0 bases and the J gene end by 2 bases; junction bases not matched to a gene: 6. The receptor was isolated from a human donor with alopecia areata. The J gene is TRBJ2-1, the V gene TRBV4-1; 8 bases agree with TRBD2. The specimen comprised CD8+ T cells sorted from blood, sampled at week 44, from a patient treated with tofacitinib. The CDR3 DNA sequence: TGCGCCAGCAGCCAAGATTCAAGCGGGGGTACCTACAATGAGCAGTTCTTC. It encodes CASSQDSSGGTYNEQFF.